This TCR beta chain is drawn from a study of blood T cell repertoires in COVID-19. Overall study context: Both acute and convalescent COVID-19 samples were obtained from the United States, Italy and Spain.

There are 14 residues in the CDR3. Germline V gene lookup returns CDR1 SGHTA and CDR2 FQGTGA. Trimming removed 3 bases from V and 1 base from J, with 4 bases in between. Original processing notes: Nucleated cell counts were estimated from reference gene primer amplification. TCRdb's table, derived via immunoSEQ multiplex PCR, lists solely in-frame clones and lacks some. V, J and clone size derive from that table, while D and trimming were established from the DNA sequence. The table includes 20,000 to 25,000 clones, approximately 80% detected once. The sequence derives from an elderly man with active or convalescent COVID-19. The chain combines TRBV7-3 with TRBJ2-6; no clear D. Sequenced input: peripheral blood. The CDR3 is CASSLSSGANVLTF. DNA for the CDR3: TGTGCCAGCAGCTTGAGTTCTGGGGCCAACGTCCTGACTTTC.